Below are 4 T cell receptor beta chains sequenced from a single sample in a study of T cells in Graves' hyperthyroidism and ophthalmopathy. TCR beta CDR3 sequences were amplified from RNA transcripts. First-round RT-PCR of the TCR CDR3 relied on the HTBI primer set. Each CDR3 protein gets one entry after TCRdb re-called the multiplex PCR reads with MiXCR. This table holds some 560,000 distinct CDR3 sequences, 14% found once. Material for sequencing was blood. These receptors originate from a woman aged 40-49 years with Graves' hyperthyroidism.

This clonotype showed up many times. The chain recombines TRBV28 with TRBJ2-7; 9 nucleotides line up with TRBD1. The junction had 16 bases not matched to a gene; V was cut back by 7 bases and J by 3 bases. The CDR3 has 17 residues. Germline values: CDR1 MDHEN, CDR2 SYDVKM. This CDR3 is CASTSARDREVGYEQYF. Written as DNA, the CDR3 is TGTGCCAGCACCTCCGCACGGGACAGGGAGGTTGGCTACGAGCAGTACTTC.

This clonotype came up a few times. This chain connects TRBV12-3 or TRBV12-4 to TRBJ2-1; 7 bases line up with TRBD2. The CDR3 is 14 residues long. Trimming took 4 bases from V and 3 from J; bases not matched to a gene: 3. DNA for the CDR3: TGTGCCAGCAGTTGGGCTAGCGGCTACAATGAGCAGTTCTTC. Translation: CASSWASGYNEQFF.

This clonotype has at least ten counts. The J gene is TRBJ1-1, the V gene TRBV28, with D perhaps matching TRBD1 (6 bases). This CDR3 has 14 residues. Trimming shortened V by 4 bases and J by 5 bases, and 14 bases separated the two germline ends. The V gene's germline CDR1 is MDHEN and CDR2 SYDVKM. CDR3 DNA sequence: TGTGCCAGCAGTTCGGTCAGAGGGGGGACTGAAGCTTTCTTT. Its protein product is CASSSVRGGTEAFF.

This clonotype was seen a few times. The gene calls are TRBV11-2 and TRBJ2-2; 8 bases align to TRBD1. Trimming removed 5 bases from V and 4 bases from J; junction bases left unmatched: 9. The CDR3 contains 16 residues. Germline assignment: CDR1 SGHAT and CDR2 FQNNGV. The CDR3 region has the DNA TGTGCCAGCAGCGCCCCCGACAGGGGAATCACCGGGGAGCTGTTTTTT. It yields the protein CASSAPDRGITGELFF.